The 13 T cell receptor beta chains below come from one sample, sequenced in a study of CD8+ T cells in alopecia areata (dated by TCRdb to 2016 to 2019). Read against the paper, the sample's time point label means: about 5 months on oral tofacitinib. The treatment or condition label, read with the paper, signifies: oral pan-JAK inhibitor, 5-10 mg twice daily. Libraries were prepared through the immunoSEQ multiplex PCR assay. For TCR sequencing, RNA was extracted from every sample and reverse transcribed into cDNA to serve as template. In its TCRdb copy, this immuneACCESS table keeps in-frame sequences only and misses some clones. Where compared with another copy, unresolved V genes explain less than half of these, and the others have no known cause. The sample table contains roughly 200,000 clones; only one count was recorded for roughly 53% of them. 10% to 15% of the sample lies in the top ten. The sample in question was CD8+ T cells sorted from blood, obtained at week 24, from a patient treated with tofacitinib. These receptors all stem from a human donor with alopecia areata.

The rearrangement joins TRBV27 to TRBJ1-2; D gene uncertain. This CDR3 contains 13 residues. Germline V gene data show CDR1 as MNHEY and CDR2 as SMNVEV (reference sequence). V was pared by 2 bases and J by 8 bases, with 12 bases between. The CDR3 DNA is TGTGCCAGCAGTTTAGCCCGGGATGGAGGCTACACCTTC. Amino acids: CASSLARDGGYTF.

V is TRBV6-6 and J is TRBJ2-3; D is possibly TRBD1 (7 bases). The CDR3 has 16 amino acids. The V and J ends lost 8 bases and 0 bases respectively, with 18 bases between them. Germline values: CDR1 MNHNY, CDR2 SVGAGI (reference sequence). The CDR3 DNA reads as TGTGCCAGCGAGAAAACAGGGGAGGCTAGCACAGATACGCAGTATTTT. Its protein product is CASEKTGEASTDTQYF.

The chain has TRBV7-9 and TRBJ2-1; the match to TRBD1 covers 7 bases. The length of the CDR3 is 16 residues. CDR1 and CDR2 (germline): SEHNR, FQNEAQ (reference sequence). The V gene end was trimmed by 5 bases and the J gene end by 0 bases; junction bases not matched to a gene: 7. Here the CDR3 DNA reads TGTGCCAGCAGCCCTAAGACAGGGAGCTCCTACAATGAGCAGTTCTTC. Residues: CASSPKTGSSYNEQFF.

The genes are TRBV29-1 and TRBJ1-2; TRBD1 matches 10 bases. This CDR3 has 19 residues. The V segment lost 1 base and the J segment 2 bases; nucleotides outside the gene matches: 16. The germline CDR1 and CDR2 sequences are SQVTM and ANQGSEA. This chain's CDR3 is CSVEARTGGSPLANYGYTF. CDR3 bases: TGCAGCGTTGAAGCTAGGACAGGGGGAAGTCCCCTAGCAAACTATGGCTACACCTTC.

This sequence joins TRBV11-2 and TRBJ1-1; D is perhaps TRBD1 (6 bases). Per the germline V gene, CDR1 is SGHAT and CDR2 is FQNNGV. V dropped 5 bases and J dropped 3 bases, with 25 bases sitting between them. The CDR3 spans 18 residues. CDR3 sequence: CASSEIQGKFSEDTEAFF. In DNA form, the CDR3 reads TGTGCCAGCAGCGAAATACAGGGCAAGTTCTCCGAGGACACTGAAGCTTTCTTT.

The chain joins TRBV25-1 to TRBJ1-1, with 7 bases fitting TRBD1. Germline V gene lookup returns CDR1 MGHDK and CDR2 SYGVNS. The CDR3 has 13 amino acids. V lost 1 base, J lost 4 bases, and 0 bases stayed unmatched. CDR3 loop: CASSESGGTEAFF. In DNA, the CDR3 is TGTGCCAGCAGTGAATCAGGGGGCACTGAAGCTTTCTTT. The variable domain in full, completed from reference TRBV25-1 and TRBJ1-1, reads EADIYQTPRYLVIGTGKKITLECSQTMGHDKMYWYQQDPGMELHLIHYSYGVNSTEKGDLSSESTVSRIRTEHFPLTLESARPSHTSQYLCASSESGGTEAFFGQGTRLTVV.

This clone has more than one count but fewer than ten. The V call is TRBV5-6, the J call TRBJ1-1; perhaps TRBD1 as D (5 bases). This CDR3 is 12 amino acids long. V was clipped by 4 bases and J by 1 base, with 5 bases between them. Germline CDR1 is SGHDT and CDR2 is YYEEEE. The CDR3 loop reads CASSQGNTEAFF. Written as DNA, the CDR3 is TGTGCCAGCAGCCAGGGGAACACTGAAGCTTTCTTT.

The CDR3 protein is CASSQERGLNYGYTF. In DNA, the CDR3 is TGCGCCAGCAGCCAAGAGAGGGGGCTAAACTATGGCTACACCTTC. The J gene is TRBJ1-2, the V gene TRBV4-1, with TRBD1 identical over 7 bases. CDR1 is MGHRA and CDR2 is YSYEKL in the germline V gene. The J segment lost 2 bases and the V segment lost 0 bases, leaving 3 bases of the junction unmatched. The CDR3 length is 15 residues.

V is TRBV5-1 and J is TRBJ1-1; D is unclear. The CDR3 is 14 amino acids. Trimming cost V 0 bases and J 2 bases, with 8 bases left between them. Germline V gene data show CDR1 as SGHRS and CDR2 as YFSETQ. The CDR3 DNA reads TGCGCCAGCAGCTTGGGACATTCAAACACTGAAGCTTTCTTT. Protein product: CASSLGHSNTEAFF.

This chain uses TRBV9 with TRBJ2-3, with a possible D match to TRBD2 (6 bases). The CDR3 extends over 10 amino acids. The V end lost 3 bases, the J end lost 11 bases, and 7 bases lay between the germline ends. CDR1 is SGDLS, CDR2 YYNGEE, per germline. Here the CDR3 DNA reads TGTGCCAGCAGCGGTAGCGGGCAGTATTTT. As protein: CASSGSGQYF.

This clone was seen a few times. The chain is built from TRBV7-9 and TRBJ2-5; D could derive from TRBD1 or TRBD2 (5 bases each). This CDR3 is built from 16 residues. The V gene lost 1 base and the J gene lost 2 bases, with 14 bases spanning the gap. Looked up from germline, CDR1 is SEHNR and CDR2 is FQNEAQ (reference sequence). Here the CDR3 reads CASSLGGFAVQETQYF. The DNA for the CDR3 is TGTGCCAGCAGCTTAGGGGGGTTCGCTGTACAAGAGACCCAGTACTTC.

This clone has a single count. The chain links TRBV30 to TRBJ2-1; 7 bases match TRBD1. CDR1 is GTSNPN, CDR2 SVGIG, per germline (reference sequence). With V trimmed by 0 bases and J by 5 bases, 4 bases remained unmatched. The CDR3 is 14 amino acids. The DNA for the CDR3 is TGTGCCTGGAGTGTGGGGGACAGCCACAATGAGCAGTTCTTC. It encodes CAWSVGDSHNEQFF.

The chain joins TRBV2 to TRBJ2-2; 7 bases map to TRBD1. V shed 8 bases, J shed 2 bases, and the junction held 5 bases outside the gene matches. This CDR3 spans 14 amino acids. Germline V gene sequence: CDR1 SNHLY, CDR2 FYNNEI. CDR3 DNA sequence: TGTGCCAGCCACGGACAGGACAACACCGGGGAGCTGTTTTTT. It translates to CASHGQDNTGELFF.